The TCR beta chain described here comes from a study of T cell responses to AZD1222 COVID-19 vaccine. Study-level findings and limits: Within unmutated variant regions lay the reported targets of nearly half of spike-specific TCRs. Dominant at 160-218 and 743-854, vaccine-associated CD4 TCRs also spanned spike.

Repertoires were generated with immunoSEQ multiplex PCR, while TCRdb's copy carries only in-frame clones and drops some. Counted here are around 110,000 clones, around 91% occurring once; the ten biggest clones make up about 1.4%. CDR3 length: 16 amino acids. Germline-derived CDR1 and CDR2 are MDHEN and SYDVKM. Trimming stripped 1 base from V and 2 bases from J, with 15 bases between. Concerning this clone itself: What it binds is not known.

The origin of this receptor is an adult who received the AZD1222 COVID-19 vaccine. This sample comprised peripheral blood, obtained 28 days after the second AZD1222 dose. The chain employs TRBV28 and TRBJ2-7; either TRBD1 or TRBD2 may supply D (6 bases each). The CDR3 nucleotides read TGTGCCAGCAGTTTATTCGTTATGGAGGGGGCCTACGAGCAGTACTTC. It encodes CASSLFVMEGAYEQYF.